This T cell receptor (beta chain) was observed in a study of blood T cell repertoires in COVID-19 (dated by TCRdb to 2018 to 2020). Turning to the overall study: The collaborator samples originated in the United States, Italy and Spain and spanned the acute and convalescent phases of COVID-19. Where HLA class I and class II types were available, the types were taken from metadata supplied by the sample provider, not from assay-based typing. Subjects who had been exposed to COVID-19, were actively infected with it, or had recovered from it provided the deeply sampled blood TCRbeta repertoires that made up the dataset. Samples were obtained from the ongoing ImmuneRACE study (first 160 participants) and from about 1,300 subjects provided by 6 global collaborators. The material from the prospective study consisted of cDNA or gDNA derived from T cells, B-cell-depleted T cells, or PBMCs. The repertoires were released in a freely available public database meant as a resource for research on the immune response to SARS-CoV-2. The sample metadata nearly always contained a de-identified subject ID, COVID-19 status, age in years and sex. The paper's findings and limits, for the study overall: Clinical and demographic metadata were provided uncurated, with the amount varying by source and participant.

Cut back by 4 bases and 0 bases, the V and J ends lie 11 bases apart. The germline V gene encodes CDR1 SGHRS and CDR2 YFSETQ. The CDR3, cysteine through phenylalanine, is 15 amino acids long. Solely the CDR3 DNA is kept, with 45 bases framed from the first base. TCRbeta CDR3 regions were amplified from genomic DNA by means of the immunoSEQ Assay, a bias-controlled multiplex PCR. In the original analysis: Nucleated cell counts per sample were estimated from amplification of reference gene primers within the assay. Sequence reads were collapsed and filtered to measure the absolute abundance of every unique TCRbeta CDR3 rearrangement. For each sample, productive Simpson clonality was calculated by taking the square root of Simpson's diversity index across productive rearrangements. What TCRdb holds here is the immuneACCESS table cut down to in-frame rearrangements. Part of the clones is not present; checked against another copy, under half of the missing clones reflect an unresolved V gene, and the others are unexplained. The D gene and trimming were derived from the DNA, and the V and J assignments and clone size from that table. Across this sample there are 310,000 or so clones, with 65% to 90% seen only once. The ten largest clones take up roughly 10% of the sample.

Participants in the prospective study were enrolled through a virtual design, were aged roughly 18 to 100 years, and lived in 24 United States geographic areas. In the prospective study, cohorts were assigned on the basis of participant-reported clinical history obtained from a screening survey and a study questionnaire. ImmuneRACE Cohort 3 recovered participants were defined by two consecutive negative NP/OP PCR tests, healthcare professional clearance, or symptom resolution. Mobile phlebotomists in the prospective study collected whole blood, serum and a nasopharyngeal or oropharyngeal swab from every participant. Additional blood draws and questionnaires over an approximately 2-month period could optionally be provided by prospective study participants. Prospective study blood samples were shipped either frozen or at room temperature before DNA extraction. Turning to this clone: Its specific antigen is unknown. One base away there is no much larger clone; base qualities are not given.

The sample taken for sequencing was PBMCs or T cells enriched from blood (not recorded which). The clonotype originates from a woman between 18 and 29 years old who had recovered from COVID-19. The chain couples TRBV5-1 to TRBJ2-1; the D segment could be TRBD2, given 5 matching bases. The encoded CDR3 is CASSQDYSSYNEQFF. At the DNA level, the sequence is TGCGCCAGCAGCCAAGACTACAGCTCCTACAATGAGCAGTTCTTC.